This TCR beta chain was profiled in a study of cytomegalovirus exposure and HLA in healthy donors. The PCR ran on 60 Vbeta and 13 Jbeta primers. Libraries were prepared by immunoSEQ multiplex PCR; TCRdb keeps only in-frame clonotypes and omits some of them. The sample shows roughly 200,000 clones, 80% to 85% of them seen only once. Overall study findings and caveats: It was only CMV serostatus that was available as immune exposure information. The likely origin of a cluster of highly shared sequence variants was a sequencing artifact.

Details on this clone: The antigen is unknown.

Germline V gene lookup returns CDR1 SGHDN and CDR2 FVKESK. CDR3 size: 15 residues. V lost 0 bases and J lost 4, with 12 bases in between. Sequences were obtained from PBMCs. V usage is TRBV14 and J usage is TRBJ1-2; D call uncertain. This receptor was obtained from a woman aged 18-35 years in good health and CMV-seronegative. DNA for the CDR3: TGTGCCAGCAGCCAAGACCACGGGATCTTCTATGGCTACACCTTC. This encodes CASSQDHGIFYGYTF.